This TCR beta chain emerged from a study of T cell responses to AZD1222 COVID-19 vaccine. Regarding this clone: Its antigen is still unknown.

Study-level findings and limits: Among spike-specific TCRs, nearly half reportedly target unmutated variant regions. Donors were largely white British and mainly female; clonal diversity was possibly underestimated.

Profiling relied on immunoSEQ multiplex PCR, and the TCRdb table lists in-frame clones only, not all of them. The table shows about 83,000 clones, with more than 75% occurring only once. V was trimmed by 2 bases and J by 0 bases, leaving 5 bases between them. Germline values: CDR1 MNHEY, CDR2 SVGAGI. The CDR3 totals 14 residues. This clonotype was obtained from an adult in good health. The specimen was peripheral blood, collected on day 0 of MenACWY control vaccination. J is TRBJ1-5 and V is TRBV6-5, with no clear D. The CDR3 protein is CASSYHYSNQPQHF. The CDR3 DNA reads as TGTGCCAGCAGTTACCACTATAGCAATCAGCCCCAGCATTTT.